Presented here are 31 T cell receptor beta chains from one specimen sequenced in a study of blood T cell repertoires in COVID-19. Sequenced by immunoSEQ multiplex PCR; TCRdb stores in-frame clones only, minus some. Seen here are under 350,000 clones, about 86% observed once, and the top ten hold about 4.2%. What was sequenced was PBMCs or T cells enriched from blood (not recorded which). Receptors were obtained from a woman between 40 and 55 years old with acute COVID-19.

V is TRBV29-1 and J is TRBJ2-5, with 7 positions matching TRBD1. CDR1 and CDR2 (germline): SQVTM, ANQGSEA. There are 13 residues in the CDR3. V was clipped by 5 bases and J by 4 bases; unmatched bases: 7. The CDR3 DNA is TGCAGCGTTACCCGGGACAGAGTAGAGACCCAGTACTTC. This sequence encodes CSVTRDRVETQYF.

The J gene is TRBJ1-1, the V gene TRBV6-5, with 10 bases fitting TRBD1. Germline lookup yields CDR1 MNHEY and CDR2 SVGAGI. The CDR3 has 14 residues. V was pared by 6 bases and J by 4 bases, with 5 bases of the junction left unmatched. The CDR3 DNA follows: TGTGCCAGCAGCCGGGACAGGGGCGGCACTGAAGCTTTCTTT. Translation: CASSRDRGGTEAFF.

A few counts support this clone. CDR3 sequence reads: CASSTGTSVYEQYF. The CDR3, as DNA: TGCGCCAGCAGTACCGGGACTAGCGTTTACGAGCAGTACTTC. The chain couples TRBV5-1 to TRBJ2-7; 10 bases align to TRBD2. This CDR3 has 14 residues. The germline gives CDR1 SGHRS, CDR2 YFSETQ. Trimming at V came to 5 bases and at J to 4 bases, leaving 6 bases not matched to a gene.

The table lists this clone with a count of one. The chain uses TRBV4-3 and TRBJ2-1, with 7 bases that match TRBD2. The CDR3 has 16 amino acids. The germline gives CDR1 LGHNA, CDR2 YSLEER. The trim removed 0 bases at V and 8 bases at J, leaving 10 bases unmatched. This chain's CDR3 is CASSQDRDYIRDEQFF. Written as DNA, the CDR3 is TGCGCCAGCAGCCAAGACAGGGACTATATTCGCGATGAGCAGTTCTTC.

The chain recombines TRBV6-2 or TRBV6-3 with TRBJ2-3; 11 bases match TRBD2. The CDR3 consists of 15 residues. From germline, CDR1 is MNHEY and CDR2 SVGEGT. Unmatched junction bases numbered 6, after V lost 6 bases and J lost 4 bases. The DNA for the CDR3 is TGTGCCAGCAGACCTAGCGGGAGGCGGGCAGATACGCAGTATTTT. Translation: CASRPSGRRADTQYF.

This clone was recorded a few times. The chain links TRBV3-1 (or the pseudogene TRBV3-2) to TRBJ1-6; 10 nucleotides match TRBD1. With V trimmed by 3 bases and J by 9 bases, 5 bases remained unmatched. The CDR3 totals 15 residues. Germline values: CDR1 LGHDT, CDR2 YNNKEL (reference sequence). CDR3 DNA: TGTGCCAGCAGCCACGGACAGGGGGTAAGTTCACCCCTCCACTTT. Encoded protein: CASSHGQGVSSPLHF.

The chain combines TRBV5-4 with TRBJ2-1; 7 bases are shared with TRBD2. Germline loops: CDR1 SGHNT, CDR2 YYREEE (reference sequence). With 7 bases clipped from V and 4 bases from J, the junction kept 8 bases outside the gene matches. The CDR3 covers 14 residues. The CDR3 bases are TGTGCCAGCCAACCAGCGGGGACGTACAATGAGCAGTTCTTC. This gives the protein CASQPAGTYNEQFF.

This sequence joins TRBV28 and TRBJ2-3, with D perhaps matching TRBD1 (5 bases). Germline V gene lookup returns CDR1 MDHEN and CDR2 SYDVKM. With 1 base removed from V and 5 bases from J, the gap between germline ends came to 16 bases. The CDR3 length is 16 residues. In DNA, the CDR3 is TGTGCCAGCAGTTTATCGTTTGGCAGGGAAGGAGATACGCAGTATTTT. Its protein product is CASSLSFGREGDTQYF.

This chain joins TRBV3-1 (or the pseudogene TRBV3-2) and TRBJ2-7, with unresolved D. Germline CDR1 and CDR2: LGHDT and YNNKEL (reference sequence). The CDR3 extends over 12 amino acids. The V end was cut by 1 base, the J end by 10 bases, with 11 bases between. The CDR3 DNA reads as TGTGCCAGCAGCCAAGTTGAACAACAACAGTACTTC. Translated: CASSQVEQQQYF.

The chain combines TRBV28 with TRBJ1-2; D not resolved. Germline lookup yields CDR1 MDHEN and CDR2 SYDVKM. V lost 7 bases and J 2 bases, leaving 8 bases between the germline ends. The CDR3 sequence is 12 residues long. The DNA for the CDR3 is TGTGCCAGCATGTCGGGAAACTATGGCTACACCTTC. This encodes CASMSGNYGYTF.

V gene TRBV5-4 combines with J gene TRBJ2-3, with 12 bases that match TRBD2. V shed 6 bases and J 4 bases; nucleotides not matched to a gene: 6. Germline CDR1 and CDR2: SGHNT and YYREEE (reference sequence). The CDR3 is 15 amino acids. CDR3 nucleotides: TGTGCCAGCACCGAAGGGACTAGCGGGCCAGATACGCAGTATTTT. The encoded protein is CASTEGTSGPDTQYF.

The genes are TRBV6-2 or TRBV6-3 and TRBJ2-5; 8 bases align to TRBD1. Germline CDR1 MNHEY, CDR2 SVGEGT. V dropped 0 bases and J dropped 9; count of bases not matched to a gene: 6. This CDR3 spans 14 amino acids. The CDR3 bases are TGTGCCAGCAGTTACTCGAGGCAGACAGGGGCCCAGTACTTC. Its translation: CASSYSRQTGAQYF.

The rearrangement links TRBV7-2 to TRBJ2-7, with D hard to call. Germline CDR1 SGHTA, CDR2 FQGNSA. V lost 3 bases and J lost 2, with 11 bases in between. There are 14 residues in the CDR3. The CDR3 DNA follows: TGTGCCAGCAGCTTTCCTCTCACTCCCTACGAGCAGTACTTC. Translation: CASSFPLTPYEQYF.

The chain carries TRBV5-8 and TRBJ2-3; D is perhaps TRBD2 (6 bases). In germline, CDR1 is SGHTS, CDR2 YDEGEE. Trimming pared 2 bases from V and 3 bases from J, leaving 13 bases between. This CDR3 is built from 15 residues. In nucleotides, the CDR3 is TGTGCCAGCAGCTTTAACCGACTAGTAACAGATACGCAGTATTTT. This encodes CASSFNRLVTDTQYF.

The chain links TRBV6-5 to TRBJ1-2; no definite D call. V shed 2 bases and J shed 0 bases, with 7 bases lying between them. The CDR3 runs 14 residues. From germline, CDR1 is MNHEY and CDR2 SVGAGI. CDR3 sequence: CASSYTTTNYGYTF. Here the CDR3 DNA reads TGTGCCAGCAGTTACACGACTACTAACTATGGCTACACCTTC.

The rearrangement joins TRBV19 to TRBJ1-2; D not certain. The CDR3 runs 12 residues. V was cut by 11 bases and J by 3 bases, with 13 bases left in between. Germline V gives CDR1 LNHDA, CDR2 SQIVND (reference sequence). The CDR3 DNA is TGTGCCTTATGGGAGGGAGACTATGGCTACACCTTC. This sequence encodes CALWEGDYGYTF.

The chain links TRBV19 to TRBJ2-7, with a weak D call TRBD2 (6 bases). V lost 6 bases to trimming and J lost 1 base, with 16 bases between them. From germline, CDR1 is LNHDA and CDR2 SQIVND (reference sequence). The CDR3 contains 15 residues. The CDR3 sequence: CASRPRDDVSYEQYF. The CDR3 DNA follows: TGTGCCAGTAGACCGCGGGACGACGTTTCCTACGAGCAGTACTTC.

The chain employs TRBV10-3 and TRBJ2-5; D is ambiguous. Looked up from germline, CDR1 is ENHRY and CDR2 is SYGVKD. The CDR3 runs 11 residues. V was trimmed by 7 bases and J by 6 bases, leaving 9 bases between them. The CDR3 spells CAITPQKTQYF. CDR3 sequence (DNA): TGTGCCATCACACCCCAGAAGACCCAGTACTTC.

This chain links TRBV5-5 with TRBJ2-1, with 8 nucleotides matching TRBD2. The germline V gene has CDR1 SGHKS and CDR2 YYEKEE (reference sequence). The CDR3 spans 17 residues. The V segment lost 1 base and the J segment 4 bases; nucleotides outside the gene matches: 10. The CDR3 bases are TGTGCCAGCAGCTTGAGCCTTACTAGCGGACTTTACAATGAGCAGTTCTTC. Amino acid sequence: CASSLSLTSGLYNEQFF.

The CDR3 coding sequence is TGTGCCAGCAGCTTAAAGGGGGGACTATCCAACATAGGAAACACCATATATTTT. It is translated as CASSLKGGLSNIGNTIYF. The chain has TRBV5-8 and TRBJ1-3, with D perhaps TRBD1 (6 bases). In germline, CDR1 is SGHTS, CDR2 YDEGEE. This CDR3 has 18 residues. V lost 2 bases to trimming and J lost 4 bases, with 22 bases between them.

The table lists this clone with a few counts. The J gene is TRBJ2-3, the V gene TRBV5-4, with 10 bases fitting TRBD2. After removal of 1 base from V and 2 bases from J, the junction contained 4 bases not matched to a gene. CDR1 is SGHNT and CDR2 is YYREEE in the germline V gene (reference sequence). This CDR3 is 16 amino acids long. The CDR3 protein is CASSLTSGKDTDTQYF. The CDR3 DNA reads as TGTGCCAGCAGCTTGACTAGCGGGAAGGACACAGATACGCAGTATTTT.

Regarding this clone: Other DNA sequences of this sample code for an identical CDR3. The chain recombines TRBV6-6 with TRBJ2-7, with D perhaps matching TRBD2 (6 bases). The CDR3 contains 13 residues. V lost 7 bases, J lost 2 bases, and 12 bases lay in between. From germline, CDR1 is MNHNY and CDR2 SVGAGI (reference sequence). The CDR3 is CASTRGTAYEQYF. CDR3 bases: TGTGCCAGCACCCGGGGGACGGCCTACGAGCAGTACTTC.

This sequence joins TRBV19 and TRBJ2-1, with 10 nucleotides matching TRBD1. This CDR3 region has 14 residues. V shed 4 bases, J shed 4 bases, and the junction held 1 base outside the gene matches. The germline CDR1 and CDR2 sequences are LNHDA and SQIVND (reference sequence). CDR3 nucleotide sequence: TGTGCCAGTAGTAGGGACAGGGGATACAATGAGCAGTTCTTC. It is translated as CASSRDRGYNEQFF.

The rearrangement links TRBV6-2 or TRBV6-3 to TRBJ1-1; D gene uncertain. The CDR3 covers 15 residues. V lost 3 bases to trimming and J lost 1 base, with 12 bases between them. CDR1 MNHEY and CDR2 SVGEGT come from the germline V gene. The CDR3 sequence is CASSYEGGANTEAFF. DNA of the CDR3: TGTGCCAGCAGTTATGAGGGCGGAGCGAACACTGAAGCTTTCTTT.

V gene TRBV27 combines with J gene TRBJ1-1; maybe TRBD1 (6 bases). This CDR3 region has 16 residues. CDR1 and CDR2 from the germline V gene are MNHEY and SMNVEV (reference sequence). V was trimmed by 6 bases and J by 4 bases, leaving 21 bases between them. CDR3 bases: TGTGCCAGCAGCCAACGATGGGGGGGGGCTGGCACTGAAGCTTTCTTT. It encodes CASSQRWGGAGTEAFF.

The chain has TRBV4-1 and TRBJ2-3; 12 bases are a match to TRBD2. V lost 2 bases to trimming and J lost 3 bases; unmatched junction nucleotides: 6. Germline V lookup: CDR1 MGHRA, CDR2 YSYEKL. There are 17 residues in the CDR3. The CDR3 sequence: CASSQTGLAGETDTQYF. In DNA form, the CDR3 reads TGCGCCAGCAGCCAAACGGGACTAGCGGGCGAAACAGATACGCAGTATTTT.

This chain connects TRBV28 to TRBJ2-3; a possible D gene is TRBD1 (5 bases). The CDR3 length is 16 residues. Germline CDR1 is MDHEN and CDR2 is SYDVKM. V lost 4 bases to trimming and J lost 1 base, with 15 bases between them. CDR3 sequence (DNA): TGTGCCAGCAGTTCCCCAGGGCAGAGACGCACAGATACGCAGTATTTT. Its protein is CASSSPGQRRTDTQYF.

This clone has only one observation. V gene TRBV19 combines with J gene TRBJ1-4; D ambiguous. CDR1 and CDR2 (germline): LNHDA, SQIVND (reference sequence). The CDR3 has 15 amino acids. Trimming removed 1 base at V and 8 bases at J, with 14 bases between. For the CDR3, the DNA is TGTGCCAGTAGTATAGGTGGAGGGATTGAGGAAAAACTGTTTTTT. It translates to CASSIGGGIEEKLFF.

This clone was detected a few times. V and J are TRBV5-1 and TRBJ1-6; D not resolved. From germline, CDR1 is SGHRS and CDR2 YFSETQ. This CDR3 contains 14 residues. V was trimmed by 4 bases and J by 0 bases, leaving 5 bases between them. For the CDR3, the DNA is TGCGCCAGCAGCGAGAGCTCCTATAATTCACCCCTCCACTTT. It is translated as CASSESSYNSPLHF.

CDR3 residues: CASSPNPGQVFTF. As DNA, the CDR3 is TGTGCCAGCAGTCCCAATCCGGGACAGGTATTCACCTTC. This chain joins TRBV6-2 or TRBV6-3 and TRBJ1-2; 8 bases agree with TRBD1. CDR3 length: 13 amino acids. Germline CDR1 reads MNHEY; CDR2 reads SVGEGT. V lost 5 bases and J lost 13; bases outside the gene matches: 12.

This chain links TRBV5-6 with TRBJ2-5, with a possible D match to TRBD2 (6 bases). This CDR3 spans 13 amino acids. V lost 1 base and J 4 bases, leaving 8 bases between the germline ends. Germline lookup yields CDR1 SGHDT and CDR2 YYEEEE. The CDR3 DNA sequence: TGTGCCAGCAGCTTGTTGGGAGGAGAGACCCAGTACTTC. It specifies CASSLLGGETQYF.